The T cell receptor (beta chain) under discussion was sequenced for a study of cytomegalovirus exposure and HLA in healthy donors. The primer mix had 60 Vbeta and 13 Jbeta primers. Clones were read by immunoSEQ multiplex PCR, and TCRdb kept only the in-frame ones, dropping some. Of over 150,000 clones in the sample, approximately 80% were seen once. CDR1 GTSNPN and CDR2 SVGIG come from the germline V gene (reference sequence). The CDR3 runs to 11 residues. V was trimmed by 6 bases and J by 2 bases, leaving 7 bases between them. The rearrangement uses TRBV30 and TRBJ2-5, with TRBD1 as a possible D gene (6 bases). Sequencing input: PBMCs. The sequence was collected from a man aged 30-40 years in good health and CMV-seropositive. CDR3 protein: CACGQQETQYF. In nucleotides, the CDR3 is TGTGCCTGCGGACAGCAAGAGACCCAGTACTTC. The whole variable domain, remainder taken from reference TRBV30 and TRBJ2-5, is SQTIHQWPATLVQPVGSPLSLECTVEGTSNPNLYWYRQAAGRGLQLLFYSVGIGQISSEVPQNLSASRPQDRQFILSSKKLLLSDSGFYLCACGQQETQYFGPGTRLLVL.